This T cell receptor (beta chain) was retrieved from a study of blood T cells in healthy people across ages. General study results and limits: Versus aged donors, long-lived donors had higher diversity and more naive CD4+ cells. From one million sequenced T cells, diversity estimates were lower bounds. Leaving the PBMCs unsorted stopped any conclusive comparison of naive versus antigen-experienced cells.

V shed 1 base and J 7 bases; nucleotides not matched to a gene: 7. Germline V CDR1 and CDR2: DFQATT, SNEGSKA (reference sequence). This CDR3 comprises 15 residues. This clonotype came up a few times. As yet, its antigen is unknown. Then a second PCR, running about 7 to 11 cycles, was carried out with a sample-barcoded 5' primer and a J-beta primer mix. TCRdb independently ran MiXCR on the 5' RACE reads; one entry per CDR3 protein. The sample holds over a million distinct CDR3 sequences, less than 45% seen once. The sequencing input was blood. This chain connects TRBV20-1 to TRBJ1-6, with 7 bases fitting TRBD1. The receptor's source is a woman aged 18-29 years in good health. CDR3 bases: TGCAGTGCTAGAGCCCACGGACAGGAGAATTCACCCCTCCACTTT. Its protein is CSARAHGQENSPLHF.